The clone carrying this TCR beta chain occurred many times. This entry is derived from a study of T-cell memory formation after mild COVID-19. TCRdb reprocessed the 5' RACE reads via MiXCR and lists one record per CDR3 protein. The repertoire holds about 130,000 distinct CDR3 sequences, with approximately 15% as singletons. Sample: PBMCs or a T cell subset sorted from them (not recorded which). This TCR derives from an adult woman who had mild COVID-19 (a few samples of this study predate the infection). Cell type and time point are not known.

CDR3 sequence (DNA): TGCGCCAGCAGCTTGAGGCAGCCTTCTGGGGCCAACGTCCTGACTTTC. This gives the protein CASSLRQPSGANVLTF. The J gene is TRBJ2-6, the V gene TRBV5-1; no reliable D call. The CDR3 covers 16 residues. Per germline, CDR1 SGHRS and CDR2 YFSETQ. V gave up 1 base and J gave up 1 base, with 9 bases separating them.